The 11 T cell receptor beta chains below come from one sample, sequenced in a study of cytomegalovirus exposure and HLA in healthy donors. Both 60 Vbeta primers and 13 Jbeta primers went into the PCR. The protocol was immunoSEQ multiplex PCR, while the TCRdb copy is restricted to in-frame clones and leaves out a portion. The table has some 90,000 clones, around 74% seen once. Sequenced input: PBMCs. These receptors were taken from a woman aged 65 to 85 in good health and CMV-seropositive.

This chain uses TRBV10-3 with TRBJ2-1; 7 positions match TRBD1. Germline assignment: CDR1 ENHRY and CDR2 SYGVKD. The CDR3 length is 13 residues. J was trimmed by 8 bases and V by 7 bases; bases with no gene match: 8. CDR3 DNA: TGTGCCATCACCCGGATGACAGGGCATGAGCAGTTCTTC. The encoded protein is CAITRMTGHEQFF.

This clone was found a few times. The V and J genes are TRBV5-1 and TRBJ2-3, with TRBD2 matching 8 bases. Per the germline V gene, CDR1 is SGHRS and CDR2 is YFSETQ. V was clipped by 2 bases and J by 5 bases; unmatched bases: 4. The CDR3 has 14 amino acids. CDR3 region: CASSFGGVRDTQYF. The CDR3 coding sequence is TGCGCCAGCAGCTTCGGGGGGGTGCGAGATACGCAGTATTTT.

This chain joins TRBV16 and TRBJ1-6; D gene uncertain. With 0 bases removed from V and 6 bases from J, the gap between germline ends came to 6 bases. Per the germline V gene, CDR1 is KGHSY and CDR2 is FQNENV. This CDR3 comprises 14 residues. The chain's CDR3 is CASSQSRFNSPLHF. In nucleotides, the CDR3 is TGTGCCAGCAGCCAATCCAGGTTTAATTCACCCCTCCACTTT.

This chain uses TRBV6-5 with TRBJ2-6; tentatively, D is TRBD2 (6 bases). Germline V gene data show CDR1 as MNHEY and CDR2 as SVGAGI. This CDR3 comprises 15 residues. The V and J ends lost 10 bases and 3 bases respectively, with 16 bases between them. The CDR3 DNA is TGTGCCACCACCCCCGGGGGTAGTGGGGCCAACGTCCTGACTTTC. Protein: CATTPGGSGANVLTF.

The CDR3 DNA sequence: TGTGCCAGCAGTGGTGGACAGGGAAAGAGTTTCAATGAGCAGTTCTTC. Translation: CASSGGQGKSFNEQFF. The V and J genes are TRBV6-1 and TRBJ2-1; 8 bases align to TRBD1. The germline V gene encodes CDR1 MNHNS and CDR2 SASEGT. The CDR3 runs to 16 residues. J gave up 6 bases and V 4 bases, and 11 bases lay outside the gene matches.

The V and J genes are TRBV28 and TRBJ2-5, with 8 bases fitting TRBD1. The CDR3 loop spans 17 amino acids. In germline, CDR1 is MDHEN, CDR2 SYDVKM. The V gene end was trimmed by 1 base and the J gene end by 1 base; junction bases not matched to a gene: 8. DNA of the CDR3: TGTGCCAGCAGTTTATATCTTCCTGGACAGGGCCAAGAGACCCAGTACTTC. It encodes CASSLYLPGQGQETQYF. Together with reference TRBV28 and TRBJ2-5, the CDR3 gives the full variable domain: DVKVTQSSRYLVKRTGEKVFLECVQDMDHENMFWYRQDPGLGLRLIYFSYDVKMKEKGDIPEGYSVSREKKERFSLILESASTNQTSMYLCASSLYLPGQGQETQYFGPGTRLLVL.

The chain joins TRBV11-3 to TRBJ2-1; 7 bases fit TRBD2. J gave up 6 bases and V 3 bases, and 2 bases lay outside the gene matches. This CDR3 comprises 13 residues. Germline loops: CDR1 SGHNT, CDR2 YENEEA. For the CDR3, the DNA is TGTGCCAGCAGCTTGACTAGCTTCAATGAGCAGTTCTTC. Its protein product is CASSLTSFNEQFF.

This CDR3 reads CASSLSGTSGGLGETQYF. The CDR3 DNA reads as TGCGCCAGCAGCTTGTCCGGGACTAGCGGGGGGCTCGGTGAGACCCAGTACTTC. This rearrangement joins TRBV5-1 to TRBJ2-5; TRBD2 aligns across 15 bases. With 1 base clipped from V and 5 bases from J, the junction kept 9 bases outside the gene matches. This CDR3 comprises 18 residues. In germline, CDR1 is SGHRS, CDR2 YFSETQ. Looking up the rest from reference TRBV5-1 and TRBJ2-5 gives the full variable domain: KAGVTQTPRYLIKTRGQQVTLSCSPISGHRSVSWYQQTPGQGLQFLFEYFSETQRNKGNFPGRFSGRQFSNSRSEMNVSTLELGDSALYLCASSLSGTSGGLGETQYFGPGTRLLVL.

For the CDR3, the DNA is TGTGCCAGCAGCTTTTCAGGGTTGGGCGGGGAGCTGTTTTTT. Translation: CASSFSGLGGELFF. V usage is TRBV5-4 and J usage is TRBJ2-2; tentative D call: TRBD1 (5 bases). CDR3 length equals 14 residues. Trimming removed 2 bases from V and 7 bases from J, with 12 bases in between. Per germline, CDR1 SGHNT and CDR2 YYREEE (reference sequence).

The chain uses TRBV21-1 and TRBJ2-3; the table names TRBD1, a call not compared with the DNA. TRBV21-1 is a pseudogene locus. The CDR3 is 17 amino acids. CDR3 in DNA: TGTGCCAGCAGCAAAGGCTCGGACAGGGGGATCACAGATACGCAGTATTTT. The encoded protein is CASSKGSDRGITDTQYF.

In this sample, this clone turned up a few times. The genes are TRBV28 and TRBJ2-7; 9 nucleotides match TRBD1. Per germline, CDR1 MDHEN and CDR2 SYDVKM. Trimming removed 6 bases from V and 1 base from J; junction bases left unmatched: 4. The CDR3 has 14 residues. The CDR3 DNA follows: TGTGCCAGCAGCCCGGGACAGGGTTCCTACGAGCAGTACTTC. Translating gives CASSPGQGSYEQYF.